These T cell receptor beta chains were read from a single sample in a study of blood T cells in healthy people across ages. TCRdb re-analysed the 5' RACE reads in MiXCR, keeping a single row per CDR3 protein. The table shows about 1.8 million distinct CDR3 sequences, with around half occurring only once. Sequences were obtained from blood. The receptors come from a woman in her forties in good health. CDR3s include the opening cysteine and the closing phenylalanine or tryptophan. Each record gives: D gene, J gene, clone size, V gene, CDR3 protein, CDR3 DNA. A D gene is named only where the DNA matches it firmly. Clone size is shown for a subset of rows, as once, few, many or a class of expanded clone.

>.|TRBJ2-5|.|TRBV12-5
CASGKGAWETQYF
TGTGCTAGTGGTAAAGGGGCCTGGGAGACCCAGTACTTC
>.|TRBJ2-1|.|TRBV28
CASRQSGTDTTQFF
TGTGCCAGCAGACAAAGCGGGACAGATACGACGCAGTTCTTC
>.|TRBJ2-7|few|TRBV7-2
CASSTYTAGTSYEQYF
TGTGCCAGCAGCACCTACACGGCCGGGACATCCTACGAGCAGTACTTC
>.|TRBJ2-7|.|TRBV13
CASSLAAGDYEQYF
TGTGCCAGCAGCTTAGCGGCAGGGGACTACGAGCAGTACTTC
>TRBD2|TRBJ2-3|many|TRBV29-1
CSVEVYSGRGAADTQYF
TGCAGCGTTGAAGTTTACTCAGGGAGGGGAGCGGCAGATACGCAGTATTTT
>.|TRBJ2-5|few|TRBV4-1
CASSQGPGQETQYF
TGCGCCAGCAGCCAGGGCCCGGGGCAAGAGACCCAGTACTTC
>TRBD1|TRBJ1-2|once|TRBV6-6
CASSYPWDTGGVGYTF
TGTGCCAGCAGTTACCCATGGGATACAGGGGGCGTCGGCTACACCTTC
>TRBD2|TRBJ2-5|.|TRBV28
CASSAQIAGGNFETQYF
TGTGCCAGCAGTGCACAAATAGCGGGGGGGAATTTTGAGACCCAGTACTTC
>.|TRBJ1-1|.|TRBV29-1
CSVLSYGAPGTEAFF
TGCAGCGTCTTAAGCTATGGCGCCCCGGGCACTGAAGCTTTCTTT
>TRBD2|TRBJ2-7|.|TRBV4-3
CASSQELATPYNEQYF
TGCGCCAGCAGCCAGGAACTAGCGACACCCTACAATGAGCAGTACTTC
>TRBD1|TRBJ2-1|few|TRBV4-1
CASRGTGVGDEQFF
TGCGCCAGCAGAGGGACAGGGGTTGGGGATGAGCAGTTCTTC
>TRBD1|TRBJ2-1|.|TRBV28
CASETGGQGYNEQFF
TGTGCCAGCGAGACGGGGGGACAGGGCTACAATGAGCAGTTCTTC
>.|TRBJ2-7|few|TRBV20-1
CSVSQLEQYF
TGCAGTGTGAGCCAACTCGAGCAGTACTTC
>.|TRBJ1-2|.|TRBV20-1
CSATGEGGYTF
TGCAGTGCTACAGGGGAGGGTGGCTACACCTTC
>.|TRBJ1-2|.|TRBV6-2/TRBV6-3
CASGRGRQQPSNYGYTF
TGTGCCAGCGGACGAGGACGGCAGCAACCCTCTAACTATGGCTACACCTTC
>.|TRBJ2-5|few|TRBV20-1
CSARPGTWTQYF
TGCAGTGCTAGACCAGGGACGTGGACCCAGTACTTC
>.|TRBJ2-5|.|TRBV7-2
CASSATTIETQYF
TGTGCCAGCAGCGCCACCACCATAGAGACCCAGTACTTC
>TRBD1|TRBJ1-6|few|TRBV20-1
CSANRGSNSNSPLHF
TGCAGTGCTAACAGGGGATCTAATAGTAATTCACCCCTCCACTTT
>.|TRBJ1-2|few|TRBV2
CASSADRMGGYTF
TGTGCCAGCAGTGCAGACAGAATGGGCGGCTACACCTTC
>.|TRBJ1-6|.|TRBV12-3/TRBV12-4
CASSPPDRNWNSPLHF
TGTGCCAGCAGCCCCCCTGATCGGAACTGGAATTCACCCCTCCACTTT
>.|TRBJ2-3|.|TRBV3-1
CASSQARGQLLTTDTQYF
TGTGCCAGCAGCCAAGCTCGGGGACAATTACTTACTACAGATACGCAGTATTTT
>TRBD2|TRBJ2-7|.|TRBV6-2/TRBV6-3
CASSAATSTAYEQYF
TGTGCCAGCAGCGCCGCGACTAGCACCGCCTACGAGCAGTACTTC
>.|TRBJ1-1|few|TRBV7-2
CASSLVGATEAFF
TGTGCCAGCAGCTTAGTGGGGGCCACTGAAGCTTTCTTT
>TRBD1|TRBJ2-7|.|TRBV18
CASSPQDRGLKTEQYF
TGTGCCAGCTCACCTCAAGACAGGGGGCTGAAAACCGAGCAGTACTTC
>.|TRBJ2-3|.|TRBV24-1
CATSDFSGPRDTQYF
TGTGCCACCAGTGATTTCTCCGGACCGCGAGATACGCAGTATTTT
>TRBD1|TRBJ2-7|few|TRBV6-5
CASRDRQGAKDEQYF
TGTGCCAGCAGGGATCGACAGGGGGCGAAGGACGAGCAGTACTTC
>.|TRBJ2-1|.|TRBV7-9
CASSPPSAANEQFF
TGTGCCAGCAGCCCACCCAGCGCGGCCAATGAGCAGTTCTTC
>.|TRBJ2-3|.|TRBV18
CASSPVGATTDTQYF
TGTGCCAGCTCACCGGTCGGAGCGACCACAGATACGCAGTATTTT
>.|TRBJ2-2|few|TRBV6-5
CASRSDRNTGELFF
TGTGCCAGCAGATCGGACAGAAACACCGGGGAGCTGTTTTTT